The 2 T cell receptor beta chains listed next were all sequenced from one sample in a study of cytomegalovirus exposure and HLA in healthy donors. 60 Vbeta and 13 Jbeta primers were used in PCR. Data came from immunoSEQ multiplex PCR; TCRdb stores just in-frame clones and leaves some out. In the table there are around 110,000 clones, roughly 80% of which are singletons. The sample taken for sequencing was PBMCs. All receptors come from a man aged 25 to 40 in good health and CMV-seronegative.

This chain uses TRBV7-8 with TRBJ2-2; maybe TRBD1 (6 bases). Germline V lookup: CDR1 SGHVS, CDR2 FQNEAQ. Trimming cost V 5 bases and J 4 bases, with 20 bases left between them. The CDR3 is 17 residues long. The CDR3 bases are TGTGCCAGCAGCCCTCTGGGGGCTTCGGGCAGCACCGGGGAGCTGTTTTTT. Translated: CASSPLGASGSTGELFF.

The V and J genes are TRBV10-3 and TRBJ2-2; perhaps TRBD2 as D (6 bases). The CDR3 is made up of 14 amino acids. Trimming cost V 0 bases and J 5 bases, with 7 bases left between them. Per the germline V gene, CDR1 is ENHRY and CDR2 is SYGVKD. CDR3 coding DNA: TGTGCCATCAGTGAGTCGCTAGCGACCGGGGAGCTGTTTTTT. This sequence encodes CAISESLATGELFF.